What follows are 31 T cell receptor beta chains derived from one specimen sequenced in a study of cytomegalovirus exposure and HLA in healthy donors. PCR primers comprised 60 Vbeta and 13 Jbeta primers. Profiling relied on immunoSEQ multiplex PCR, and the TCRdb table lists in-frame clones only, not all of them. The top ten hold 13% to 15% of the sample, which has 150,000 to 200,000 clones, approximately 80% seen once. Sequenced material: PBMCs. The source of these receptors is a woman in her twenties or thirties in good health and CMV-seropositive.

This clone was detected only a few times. The CDR3 DNA sequence: TGCGCCAGCACCATCTCGGGACTAGCGGGAGCATTTCTTTACACCGGGGAGCTGTTTTTT. Translation: CASTISGLAGAFLYTGELFF. V and J are TRBV10-1 and TRBJ2-2, with TRBD2 identical over 14 bases. The V and J ends lost 7 bases and 3 bases, in that order; junction bases with no gene match: 16. CDR3 length equals 20 residues. Germline V gives CDR1 WNHNN, CDR2 SYGVQD (reference sequence).

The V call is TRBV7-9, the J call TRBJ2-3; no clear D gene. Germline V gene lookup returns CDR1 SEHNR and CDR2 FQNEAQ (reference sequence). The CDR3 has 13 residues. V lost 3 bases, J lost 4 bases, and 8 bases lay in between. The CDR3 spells CASSFGDPDTQYF. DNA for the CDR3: TGTGCCAGCAGCTTTGGAGACCCAGATACGCAGTATTTT. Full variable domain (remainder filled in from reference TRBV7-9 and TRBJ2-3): DTGVSQNPRHKITKRGQNVTFRCDPISEHNRLYWYRQTLGQGPEFLTYFQNEAQLEKSRLLSDRFSAERPKGSFSTLEIQRTEQGDSAMYLCASSFGDPDTQYFGPGTRLTVL.

The CDR3 DNA reads as TGTGCCTGGACCAGGGGGCGCGGTGGCTACACCTTC. This gives the protein CAWTRGRGGYTF. V is TRBV30 and J is TRBJ1-2; 8 bases line up with TRBD1. The CDR3 length is 12 residues. V trimming: 4 bases; J trimming: 7 bases; junction bases outside the gene matches: 5. CDR1 is GTSNPN, CDR2 SVGIG, per germline (reference sequence).

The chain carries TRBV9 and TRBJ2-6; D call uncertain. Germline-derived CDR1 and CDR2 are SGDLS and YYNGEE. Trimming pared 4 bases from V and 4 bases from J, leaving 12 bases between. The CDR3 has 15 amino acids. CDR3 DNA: TGTGCCAGCAGCTTGGAGCTGCTGGGGGCCAACGTCCTGACTTTC. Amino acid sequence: CASSLELLGANVLTF.

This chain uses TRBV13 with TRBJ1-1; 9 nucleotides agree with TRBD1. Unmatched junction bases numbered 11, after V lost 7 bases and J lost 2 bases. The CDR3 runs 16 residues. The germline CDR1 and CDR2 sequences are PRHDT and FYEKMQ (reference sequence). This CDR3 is CASTQDRGAVNTEAFF. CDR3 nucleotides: TGTGCCAGCACCCAGGACAGGGGTGCAGTTAACACTGAAGCTTTCTTT.

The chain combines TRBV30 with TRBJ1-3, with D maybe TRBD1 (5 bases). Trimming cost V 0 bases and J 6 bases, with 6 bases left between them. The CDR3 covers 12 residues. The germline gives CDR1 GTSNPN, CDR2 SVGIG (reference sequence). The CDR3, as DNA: TGTGCCTGGAGTGTAGGGGAAAACACCATATATTTT. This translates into CAWSVGENTIYF.

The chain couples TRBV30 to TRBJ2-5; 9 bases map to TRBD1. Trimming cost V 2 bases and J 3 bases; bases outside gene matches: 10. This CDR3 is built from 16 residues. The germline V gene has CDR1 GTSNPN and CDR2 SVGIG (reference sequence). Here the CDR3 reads CAWSLGAGQGKETQYF. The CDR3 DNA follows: TGTGCCTGGAGTCTCGGTGCCGGACAGGGGAAAGAGACCCAGTACTTC.

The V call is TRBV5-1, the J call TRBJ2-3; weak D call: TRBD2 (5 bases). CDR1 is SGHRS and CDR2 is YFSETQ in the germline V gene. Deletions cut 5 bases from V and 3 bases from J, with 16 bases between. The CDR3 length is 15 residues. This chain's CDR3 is CASSFEVGETDTQYF. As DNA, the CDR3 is TGCGCCAGCAGTTTTGAGGTGGGAGAAACAGATACGCAGTATTTT.

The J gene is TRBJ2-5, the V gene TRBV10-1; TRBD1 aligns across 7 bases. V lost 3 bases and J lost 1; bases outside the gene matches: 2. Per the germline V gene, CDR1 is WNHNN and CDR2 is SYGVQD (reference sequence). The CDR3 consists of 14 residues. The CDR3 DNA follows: TGCGCCAGCAGTGAATGGGACAGCCAAGAGACCCAGTACTTC. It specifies CASSEWDSQETQYF.

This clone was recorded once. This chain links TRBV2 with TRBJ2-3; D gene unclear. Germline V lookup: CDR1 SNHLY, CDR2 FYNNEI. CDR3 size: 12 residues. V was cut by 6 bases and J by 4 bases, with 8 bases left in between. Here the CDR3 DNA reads TGTGCCAGCAGGCCCGACTCAGATACGCAGTATTTT. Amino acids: CASRPDSDTQYF.

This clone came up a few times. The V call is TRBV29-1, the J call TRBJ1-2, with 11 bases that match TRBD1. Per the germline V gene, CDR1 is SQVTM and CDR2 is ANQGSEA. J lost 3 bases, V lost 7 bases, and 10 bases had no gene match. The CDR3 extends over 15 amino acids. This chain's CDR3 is CSAIRGTGGDYGYTF. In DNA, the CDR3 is TGCAGCGCCATAAGGGGGACAGGGGGGGACTATGGCTACACCTTC.

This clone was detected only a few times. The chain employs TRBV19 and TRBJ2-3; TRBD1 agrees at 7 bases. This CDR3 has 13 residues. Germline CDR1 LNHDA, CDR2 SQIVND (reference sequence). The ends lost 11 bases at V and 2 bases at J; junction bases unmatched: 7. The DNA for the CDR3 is TGTGCCGTCCGGGACAGAGACACAGATACGCAGTATTTT. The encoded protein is CAVRDRDTDTQYF.

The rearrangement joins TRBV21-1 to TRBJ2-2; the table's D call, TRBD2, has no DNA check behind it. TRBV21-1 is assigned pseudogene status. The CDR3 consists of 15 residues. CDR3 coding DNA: TGTGCCAGCAGCAAAGGACTAGCGTGGGACGGGGAGCTGTTTTTT. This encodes CASSKGLAWDGELFF.

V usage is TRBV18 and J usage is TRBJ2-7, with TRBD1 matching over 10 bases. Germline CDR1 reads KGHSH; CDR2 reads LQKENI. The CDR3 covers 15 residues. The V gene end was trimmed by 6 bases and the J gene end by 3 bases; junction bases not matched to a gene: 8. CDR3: CASSHDRGPIYEQYF. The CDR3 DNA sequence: TGTGCCAGCTCCCACGACAGGGGGCCCATCTACGAGCAGTACTTC.

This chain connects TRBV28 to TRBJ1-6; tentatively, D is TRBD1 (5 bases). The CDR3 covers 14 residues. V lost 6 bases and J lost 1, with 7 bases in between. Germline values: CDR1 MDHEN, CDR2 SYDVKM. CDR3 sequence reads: CASRGGSYNSPLHF. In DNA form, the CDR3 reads TGTGCCAGCAGGGGGGGGTCCTATAATTCACCCCTCCACTTT.

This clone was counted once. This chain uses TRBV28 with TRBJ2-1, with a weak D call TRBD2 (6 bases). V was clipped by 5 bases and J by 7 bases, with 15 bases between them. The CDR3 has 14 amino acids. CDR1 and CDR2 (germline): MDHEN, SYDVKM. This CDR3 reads CASSPAGFKNEQFF. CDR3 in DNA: TGTGCCAGCAGTCCCGCGGGATTTAAAAATGAGCAGTTCTTC.

This chain's CDR3 is CASSPFGQGSSYNEQFF. Here the CDR3 DNA reads TGCGCCAGCAGCCCCTTCGGACAGGGAAGCTCCTACAATGAGCAGTTCTTC. The V call is TRBV4-1, the J call TRBJ2-1; 8 bases match TRBD1. The V segment lost 4 bases and the J segment 0 bases; nucleotides outside the gene matches: 8. The length of the CDR3 is 17 residues. The germline V gene encodes CDR1 MGHRA and CDR2 YSYEKL.

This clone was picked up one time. The CDR3 protein is CASSPRGPGELFF. The CDR3 nucleotides are TGTGCCAGCTCACCACGGGGGCCTGGGGAGCTGTTTTTT. V gene TRBV18 combines with J gene TRBJ2-2; D possibly corresponds to TRBD1 (6 bases). Germline V lookup: CDR1 KGHSH, CDR2 LQKENI. CDR3 length: 13 residues. The V gene lost 1 base and the J gene lost 8 bases, with 8 bases spanning the gap.

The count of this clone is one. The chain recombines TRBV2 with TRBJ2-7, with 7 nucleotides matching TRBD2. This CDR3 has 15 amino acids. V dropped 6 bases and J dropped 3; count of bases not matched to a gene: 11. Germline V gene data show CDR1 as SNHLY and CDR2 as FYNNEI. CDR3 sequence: CASRSDPGTIYEQYF. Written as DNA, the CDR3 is TGTGCCAGCAGGTCGGATCCCGGGACTATCTACGAGCAGTACTTC.

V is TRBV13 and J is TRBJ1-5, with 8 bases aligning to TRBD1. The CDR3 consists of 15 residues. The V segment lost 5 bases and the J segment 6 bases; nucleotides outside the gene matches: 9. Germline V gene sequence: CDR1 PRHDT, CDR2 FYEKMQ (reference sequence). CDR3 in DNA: TGTGCCAGCAGCCATTACCTCGACAGGGGTCAGCCCCAGCATTTT. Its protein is CASSHYLDRGQPQHF.

As DNA, the CDR3 is TGTGCTAGTGGTTTAACAGGGACCCAGGGCTACACCTTC. This codes for CASGLTGTQGYTF. J is TRBJ1-2 and V is TRBV12-5, with TRBD1 as a possible D gene (6 bases). With 3 bases removed from V and 8 bases from J, the gap between germline ends came to 13 bases. CDR3 size: 13 residues. Per germline, CDR1 LGHNT and CDR2 FRNRAP.

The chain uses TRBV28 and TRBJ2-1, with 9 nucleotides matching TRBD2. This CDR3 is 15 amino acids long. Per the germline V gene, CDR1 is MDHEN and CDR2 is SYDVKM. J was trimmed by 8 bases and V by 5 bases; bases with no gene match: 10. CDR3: CASSPSGLAAHEQFF. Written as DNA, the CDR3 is TGTGCCAGCAGTCCCTCGGGACTAGCTGCTCATGAGCAGTTCTTC. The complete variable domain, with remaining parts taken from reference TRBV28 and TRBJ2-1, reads DVKVTQSSRYLVKRTGEKVFLECVQDMDHENMFWYRQDPGLGLRLIYFSYDVKMKEKGDIPEGYSVSREKKERFSLILESASTNQTSMYLCASSPSGLAAHEQFFGPGTRLTVL.

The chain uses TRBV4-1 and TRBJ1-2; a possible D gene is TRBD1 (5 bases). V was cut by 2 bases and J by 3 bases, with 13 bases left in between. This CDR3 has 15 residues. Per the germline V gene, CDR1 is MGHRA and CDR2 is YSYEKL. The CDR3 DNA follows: TGCGCCAGCAGCCAACCGATTAGGGGTCACTATGGCTACACCTTC. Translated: CASSQPIRGHYGYTF.

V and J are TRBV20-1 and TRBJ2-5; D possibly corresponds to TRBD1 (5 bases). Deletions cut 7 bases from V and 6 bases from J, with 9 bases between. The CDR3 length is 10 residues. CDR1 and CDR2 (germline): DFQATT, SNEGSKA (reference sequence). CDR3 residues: CSVKGQTQYF. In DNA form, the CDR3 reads TGCAGTGTCAAGGGGCAGACCCAGTACTTC.

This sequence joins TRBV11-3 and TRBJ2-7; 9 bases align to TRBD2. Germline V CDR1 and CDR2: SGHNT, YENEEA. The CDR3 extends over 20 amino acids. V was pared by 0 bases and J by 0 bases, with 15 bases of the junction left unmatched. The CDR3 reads CASSLDWSSGNGKDSYEQYF. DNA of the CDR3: TGTGCCAGCAGCTTAGATTGGTCTAGCGGGAATGGTAAAGACTCCTACGAGCAGTACTTC.

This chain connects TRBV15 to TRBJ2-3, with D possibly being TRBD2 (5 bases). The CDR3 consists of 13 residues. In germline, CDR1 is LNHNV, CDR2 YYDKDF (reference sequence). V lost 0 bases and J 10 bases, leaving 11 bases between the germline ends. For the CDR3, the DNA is TGTGCCACCAGCAGAGATTTCGCTAGCCCGCAGTATTTT. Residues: CATSRDFASPQYF.

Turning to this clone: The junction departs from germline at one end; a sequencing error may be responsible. CDR3 DNA sequence: TGTGCCAGCACCTTAGGACAGGGCAACACAGATACGCAGTATTTT. It specifies CASTLGQGNTDTQYF. The chain recombines TRBV7-2 with TRBJ2-3; TRBD1 matches 8 bases. This CDR3 region has 15 residues. CDR1 SGHTA and CDR2 FQGNSA come from the germline V gene.

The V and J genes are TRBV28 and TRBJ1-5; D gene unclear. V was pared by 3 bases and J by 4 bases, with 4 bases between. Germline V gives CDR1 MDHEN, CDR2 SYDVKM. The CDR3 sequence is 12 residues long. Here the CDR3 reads CASSFGNQPQHF. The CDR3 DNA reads TGTGCCAGCAGTTTCGGGAATCAGCCCCAGCATTTT.

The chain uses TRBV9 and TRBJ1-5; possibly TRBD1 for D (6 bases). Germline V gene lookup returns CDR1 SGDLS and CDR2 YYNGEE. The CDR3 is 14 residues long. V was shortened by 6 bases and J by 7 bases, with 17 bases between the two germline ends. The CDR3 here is CASNGGQSGQPQHF. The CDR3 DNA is TGTGCCAGCAATGGTGGACAGTCAGGACAGCCCCAGCATTTT.

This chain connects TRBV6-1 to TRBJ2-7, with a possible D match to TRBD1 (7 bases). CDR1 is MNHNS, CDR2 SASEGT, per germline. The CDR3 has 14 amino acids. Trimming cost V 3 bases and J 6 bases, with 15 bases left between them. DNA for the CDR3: TGTGCCAGCAGTGATGCAGGGGGGTCAGGCGAGCAGTACTTC. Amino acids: CASSDAGGSGEQYF.

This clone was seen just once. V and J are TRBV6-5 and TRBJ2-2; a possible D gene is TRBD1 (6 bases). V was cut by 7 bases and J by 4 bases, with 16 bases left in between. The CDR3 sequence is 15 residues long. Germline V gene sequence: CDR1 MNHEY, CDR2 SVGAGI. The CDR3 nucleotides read TGTGCCAGCACCCAAACGGGACACCTCACCGGGGAGCTGTTTTTT. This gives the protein CASTQTGHLTGELFF.